This TCR beta chain was sequenced during a study of cytomegalovirus exposure and HLA in healthy donors. Overall study results and limits: As a later analysis showed, a missense DCLRE1C variant was linked to trimming of TCR beta V- and J-genes.

Amplification used 60 Vbeta primers and 13 Jbeta primers. Clones were read by immunoSEQ multiplex PCR, and TCRdb kept only the in-frame ones, dropping some. The sample includes some 140,000 clones, 70% to 80% of them seen just once. About this clone: Its cognate antigen is unknown.

The J segment lost 2 bases and the V segment lost 0 bases, leaving 7 bases of the junction unmatched. This CDR3 spans 16 amino acids. Germline V gene data show CDR1 as SGHNT and CDR2 as YYREEE (reference sequence). Sample: PBMCs. V gene TRBV5-4 combines with J gene TRBJ2-7; 8 bases match TRBD2. This TCR was sampled from a female donor in good health and CMV-seropositive. In DNA, the CDR3 is TGTGCCAGCAGCTTGGGAGCCGGGACTAGTACCTACGAGCAGTACTTC. Its protein is CASSLGAGTSTYEQYF.